This T cell receptor beta chain was obtained from a study of cytomegalovirus exposure and HLA in healthy donors. With regard to this clone: What it binds is not known.

The method was immunoSEQ multiplex PCR; TCRdb's version includes in-frame clones alone and lacks a portion of them. The sample shows about 360,000 clones, 86% of them seen only once. General study results and limits: Later, an analysis found that TCR clusters from the first cohort tended to co-occur in the roughly 130 validation repertoires.

Germline CDR1 is SGHDT and CDR2 is YYEEEE. Losses at the gene ends were 1 base for V and 5 bases for J; bases not matched to a gene: 4. The CDR3 is 15 residues long. This TCR derives from a woman younger than 35 in good health and CMV-seronegative. The sample was PBMCs. The chain carries TRBV5-6 and TRBJ2-2; TRBD2 matches at 8 bases. The CDR3: CASSLSGRGTGELFF. CDR3 in DNA: TGTGCCAGCAGCTTGAGCGGGAGAGGGACCGGGGAGCTGTTTTTT.